A single sample gave rise to the 17 T cell receptor beta chains below, sequenced in a study of cytotoxic CD8 clonotypes in ibrutinib-treated CLL. Profiled with immunoSEQ multiplex PCR; TCRdb holds only in-frame clones, not every one. This table has some 300,000 clones, roughly 85% appearing once. The sequences come from PBMCs, collected before ibrutinib treatment. All receptors come from a human donor with chronic lymphocytic leukemia.

The chain is built from TRBV30 and TRBJ1-4; TRBD1 is a possible D gene (5 bases). Trimming removed 4 bases at V and 8 bases at J, with 14 bases between. The length of the CDR3 is 13 residues. Germline V gene sequence: CDR1 GTSNPN, CDR2 SVGIG (reference sequence). CDR3 coding DNA: TGTGCCTGGACGTACGGGGGTGAAGAAAAACTGTTTTTT. It encodes CAWTYGGEEKLFF. The variable domain in full, with the rest retrieved from reference TRBV30 and TRBJ1-4, is SQTIHQWPATLVQPVGSPLSLECTVEGTSNPNLYWYRQAAGRGLQLLFYSVGIGQISSEVPQNLSASRPQDRQFILSSKKLLLSDSGFYLCAWTYGGEEKLFFGSGTQLSVL.

This clone was detected only a few times. The J gene is TRBJ2-5, the V gene TRBV5-6, with 9 bases that match TRBD2. Germline V gives CDR1 SGHDT, CDR2 YYEEEE. This CDR3 region has 15 residues. V gave up 4 bases and J gave up 1 base; unmatched junction bases: 5. The CDR3 coding sequence is TGTGCCAGCAGCCCTGGGACTAGCCCCCAAGAGACCCAGTACTTC. It codes for CASSPGTSPQETQYF.

The chain recombines TRBV30 with TRBJ2-2, with D unresolved. Trimming pared 3 bases from V and 1 base from J, leaving 6 bases between. This CDR3 region has 13 residues. In germline, CDR1 is GTSNPN, CDR2 SVGIG (reference sequence). CDR3 sequence reads: CAWRRENTGELFF. CDR3 bases: TGTGCCTGGAGAAGGGAGAACACCGGGGAGCTGTTTTTT.

The chain employs TRBV15 and TRBJ2-7; D is perhaps TRBD1 or TRBD2 (5 bases each). V was trimmed by 5 bases and J by 4 bases, leaving 12 bases between them. Germline loops: CDR1 LNHNV, CDR2 YYDKDF (reference sequence). This CDR3 region has 13 residues. CDR3 amino acids: CATSEGIYYEQYF. CDR3 nucleotides: TGTGCCACCAGCGAGGGGATCTATTACGAGCAGTACTTC.

This clone was picked up one time. The chain is built from TRBV7-2 and TRBJ1-1; D is ambiguous. CDR1 SGHTA and CDR2 FQGNSA come from the germline V gene. The CDR3 covers 14 residues. V gave up 2 bases and J gave up 0 bases, with 7 bases separating them. The CDR3 sequence is CASSLSRMNTEAFF. CDR3 nucleotide sequence: TGTGCCAGCAGCTTAAGTCGCATGAACACTGAAGCTTTCTTT.

The chain recombines TRBV7-2 with TRBJ2-7, with 13 nucleotides matching TRBD2. Germline CDR1 is SGHTA and CDR2 is FQGNSA. The CDR3 contains 17 residues. The junction had 3 bases not matched to a gene; V was cut back by 0 bases and J by 1 base. This CDR3 reads CASSLAGTSGISYEQYF. The CDR3 DNA follows: TGTGCCAGCAGCTTAGCTGGGACTAGCGGGATTTCCTACGAGCAGTACTTC.

The V and J genes are TRBV7-2 and TRBJ2-3; TRBD2 might be the D (6 bases). Germline CDR1 is SGHTA and CDR2 is FQGNSA. The CDR3 is 15 residues long. Trimming took off 5 bases at V and 3 bases at J, with 15 bases between the two ends. The CDR3 is CASSLRMGGTDTQYF. CDR3 nucleotide sequence: TGTGCCAGCAGCCTTAGGATGGGGGGAACAGATACGCAGTATTTT.

The chain recombines TRBV25-1 with TRBJ2-5, with 8 bases lining up with TRBD2. The germline CDR1 and CDR2 sequences are MGHDK and SYGVNS. The CDR3 extends over 17 amino acids. V trimming: 1 base; J trimming: 5 bases; junction bases outside the gene matches: 12. CDR3 sequence (DNA): TGTGCCAGCAGTGAATTAGGAGGAACTAGCGGTGGGGAGACCCAGTACTTC. Translated: CASSELGGTSGGETQYF.

J is TRBJ2-2 and V is TRBV10-3, with TRBD2 matching over 13 bases. Germline V gene data show CDR1 as ENHRY and CDR2 as SYGVKD. This CDR3 comprises 17 residues. J lost 3 bases, V lost 6 bases, and 7 bases had no gene match. This CDR3 is CAIRPGLAGPHTGELFF. CDR3 DNA: TGTGCCATCAGACCGGGACTAGCGGGACCACACACCGGGGAGCTGTTTTTT.

The gene calls are TRBV7-8 and TRBJ2-7, with TRBD2 identical over 12 bases. With 6 bases clipped from V and 1 base from J, the junction kept 4 bases outside the gene matches. This CDR3 contains 15 residues. The V gene's germline CDR1 is SGHVS and CDR2 FQNEAQ. The CDR3 region is CASRIGLAGSYEQYF. CDR3 sequence (DNA): TGTGCCAGCAGGATAGGACTAGCGGGATCCTACGAGCAGTACTTC.

This clone was observed once. The chain couples TRBV25-1 to TRBJ1-2; 8 nucleotides line up with TRBD1. The CDR3 consists of 15 residues. J lost 3 bases, V lost 5 bases, and 8 bases had no gene match. CDR1 and CDR2 (germline): MGHDK, SYGVNS. The CDR3 protein is CASSKEDRGYYGYTF. As DNA, the CDR3 is TGTGCCAGCAGTAAAGAAGACAGGGGCTACTATGGCTACACCTTC.

The gene calls are TRBV29-1 and TRBJ2-7, with D perhaps matching TRBD2 (6 bases). The CDR3 totals 15 residues. Germline V gene data show CDR1 as SQVTM and CDR2 as ANQGSEA. V was clipped by 5 bases and J by 3 bases, with 20 bases between them. DNA of the CDR3: TGCAGCGTTTGCTTTGGACTAAGTAGTCTCTACGAGCAGTACTTC. Translation gives CSVCFGLSSLYEQYF.

Only a few counts were recorded for this clone. The V and J genes are TRBV7-8 and TRBJ2-7; 7 nucleotides line up with TRBD1. Germline CDR1 reads SGHVS; CDR2 reads FQNEAQ. V trimming: 5 bases; J trimming: 3 bases; junction bases outside the gene matches: 4. CDR3 length: 13 amino acids. CDR3 region: CASSEGTVYEQYF. DNA of the CDR3: TGTGCCAGCAGCGAAGGGACAGTCTACGAGCAGTACTTC.

The rearrangement links TRBV2 to TRBJ2-1, with TRBD2 as a possible D gene (5 bases). V was pared by 11 bases and J by 2 bases, with 16 bases between. Germline-derived CDR1 and CDR2 are SNHLY and FYNNEI. The CDR3 extends over 14 amino acids. CDR3 residues: CAAGDDRTYNEQFF. As DNA, the CDR3 is TGTGCCGCCGGGGATGACCGGACCTACAATGAGCAGTTCTTC.

The chain couples TRBV30 to TRBJ1-5; 12 bases are shared with TRBD1. V trimming: 2 bases; J trimming: 0 bases; junction bases outside the gene matches: 8. Germline V lookup: CDR1 GTSNPN, CDR2 SVGIG (reference sequence). The CDR3 covers 18 residues. This chain's CDR3 is CAWSTGTGGYYSNQPQHF. CDR3 bases: TGTGCCTGGAGTACCGGGACAGGGGGCTATTATAGCAATCAGCCCCAGCATTTT.

V is TRBV9 and J is TRBJ1-3, with a tentative D call TRBD1 (6 bases). The ends were cut back, 4 bases at V and 4 bases at J, with 12 bases in the middle. Germline loops: CDR1 SGDLS, CDR2 YYNGEE. The CDR3 consists of 14 residues. The CDR3 nucleotides read TGTGCCAGCAGCATACGGACAGACGGAAACACCATATATTTT. It specifies CASSIRTDGNTIYF.

This rearrangement joins TRBV28 to TRBJ1-3, with D possibly being TRBD1 (6 bases). V was cut by 6 bases and J by 0 bases, with 15 bases left in between. The length of the CDR3 is 16 residues. Germline CDR1 reads MDHEN; CDR2 reads SYDVKM. The CDR3 DNA reads TGTGCCAGCAGCCCAGCTACAGGGACCTCTGGAAACACCATATATTTT. Encoded protein: CASSPATGTSGNTIYF. Variable domain in full (rest from reference TRBV28 and TRBJ1-3): DVKVTQSSRYLVKRTGEKVFLECVQDMDHENMFWYRQDPGLGLRLIYFSYDVKMKEKGDIPEGYSVSREKKERFSLILESASTNQTSMYLCASSPATGTSGNTIYFGEGSWLTVV.